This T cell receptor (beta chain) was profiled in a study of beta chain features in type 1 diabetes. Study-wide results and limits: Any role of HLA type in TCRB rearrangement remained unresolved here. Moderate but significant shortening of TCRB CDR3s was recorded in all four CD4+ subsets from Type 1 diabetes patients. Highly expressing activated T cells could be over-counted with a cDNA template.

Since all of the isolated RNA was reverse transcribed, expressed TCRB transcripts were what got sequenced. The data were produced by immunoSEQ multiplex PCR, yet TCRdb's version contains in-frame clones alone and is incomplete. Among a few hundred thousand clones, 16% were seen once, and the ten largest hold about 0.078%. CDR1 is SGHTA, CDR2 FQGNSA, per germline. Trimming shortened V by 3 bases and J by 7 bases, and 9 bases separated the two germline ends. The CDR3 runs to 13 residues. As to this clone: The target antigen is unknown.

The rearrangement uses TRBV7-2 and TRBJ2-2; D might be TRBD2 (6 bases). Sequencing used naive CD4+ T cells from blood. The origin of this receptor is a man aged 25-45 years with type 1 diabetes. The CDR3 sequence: CASSFAGRGELFF. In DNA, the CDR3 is TGTGCCAGCAGCTTCGCGGGGCGCGGGGAGCTGTTTTTT.